The clone carrying this T cell receptor (beta chain) was found a few times. No antigen is known for it. The sequenced template was cDNA made from the entire isolated RNA. TCRdb's table, derived via immunoSEQ multiplex PCR, lists solely in-frame clones and lacks some. The sample includes hundreds of thousands of clones, approximately 13% of them seen just once. This specimen belongs to a study of beta chain features in type 1 diabetes. In the study overall: The patient and healthy donor groups were comparable for age, gender and cell yields.

Study-level findings and limits: In comparison with healthy donors, patients had naive, central memory and Treg TCRB repertoires that appeared more similar.

V was trimmed by 3 bases and J by 10 bases, leaving 16 bases between them. CDR1 SNHLY and CDR2 FYNNEI come from the germline V gene. This CDR3 has 15 residues. This sequence originates from a man aged 25 to 40 in good health. Sequencing was carried out using naive CD4+ T cells from blood. The rearrangement uses TRBV2 and TRBJ1-6; D unclear. Here the CDR3 DNA reads TGTGCCAGCAGTGACCCCCTTCCGGTCAGGTCACCCCTCCACTTT. Translated: CASSDPLPVRSPLHF. Full variable domain (outside the CDR3, taken from reference TRBV2 and TRBJ1-6): EPEVTQTPSHQVTQMGQEVILRCVPISNHLYFYWYRQILGQKVEFLVSFYNNEISEKSEIFDDQFSVERPDGSNFTLKIRSTKLEDSAMYFCASSDPLPVRSPLHFGNGTRLTVT.